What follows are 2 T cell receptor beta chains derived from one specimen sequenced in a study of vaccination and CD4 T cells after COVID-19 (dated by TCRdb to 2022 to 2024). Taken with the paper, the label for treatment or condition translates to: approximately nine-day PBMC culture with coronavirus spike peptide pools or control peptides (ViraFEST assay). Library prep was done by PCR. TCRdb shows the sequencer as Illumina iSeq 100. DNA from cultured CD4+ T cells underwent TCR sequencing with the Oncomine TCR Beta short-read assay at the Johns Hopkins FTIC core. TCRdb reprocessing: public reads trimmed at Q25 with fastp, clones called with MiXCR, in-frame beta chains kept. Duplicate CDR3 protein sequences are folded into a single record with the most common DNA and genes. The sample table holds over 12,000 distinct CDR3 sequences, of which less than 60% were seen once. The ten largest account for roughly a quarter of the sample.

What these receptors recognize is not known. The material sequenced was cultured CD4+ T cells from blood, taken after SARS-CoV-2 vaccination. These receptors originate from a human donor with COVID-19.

The CDR3 coding sequence is TGCGCCAGCAGCTTAGGGCAGGGGGACGGCTACACCTTC. Translating gives CASSLGQGDGYTF. The chain is built from TRBV5-1 and TRBJ1-2; TRBD1 matches at 7 bases. V lost 2 bases to trimming and J lost 8 bases; unmatched junction nucleotides: 6. The germline CDR1 and CDR2 sequences are SGHRS and YFSETQ. The CDR3 loop spans 13 amino acids.

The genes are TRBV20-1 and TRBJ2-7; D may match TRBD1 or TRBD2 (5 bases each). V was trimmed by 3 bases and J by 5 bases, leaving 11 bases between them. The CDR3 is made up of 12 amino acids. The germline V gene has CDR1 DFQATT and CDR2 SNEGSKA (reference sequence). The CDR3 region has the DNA TGCAGTGCTAGTGGGGGAAACCACGAGCAGTACTTC. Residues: CSASGGNHEQYF.